A single sample is the source of the 14 T cell receptor beta chains below, sequenced in a study of T cells in Graves' hyperthyroidism and ophthalmopathy. It was RNA transcripts that yielded the amplified TCR beta CDR3 regions. The HTBI primer set was used in a first-round RT-PCR of the TCR CDR3. TCRdb used MiXCR to reprocess the multiplex PCR reads, holding one entry per CDR3 protein. The sample contains roughly 640,000 distinct CDR3 sequences, 16% of which appear only once. The sequencing input was blood. These receptors were obtained from a woman in her forties with Graves' ophthalmopathy.

The chain uses TRBV7-9 and TRBJ2-2; TRBD1 matches at 9 bases. J was trimmed by 4 bases and V by 1 base; bases with no gene match: 7. This CDR3 is 17 amino acids long. Germline CDR1 reads SEHNR; CDR2 reads FQNEAQ (reference sequence). The CDR3 bases are TGTGCCAGCAGCTTAGGCGGGACAGGGTGGAGCACCGGGGAGCTGTTTTTT. Its protein is CASSLGGTGWSTGELFF.

The chain couples TRBV3-1 to TRBJ2-7; D is uncertain. V lost 4 bases and J 0 bases, leaving 10 bases between the germline ends. Looked up from germline, CDR1 is LGHDT and CDR2 is YNNKEL (reference sequence). The CDR3 runs 14 residues. The CDR3 loop is CASSPGPNSYEQYF. CDR3 DNA sequence: TGTGCCAGCAGCCCCGGACCGAACTCCTACGAGCAGTACTTC.

The V gene is TRBV20-1, the J gene TRBJ2-1, with 9 bases that match TRBD2. V dropped 1 base and J dropped 10; count of bases not matched to a gene: 8. Germline CDR1 reads DFQATT; CDR2 reads SNEGSKA (reference sequence). The CDR3 length is 14 residues. The CDR3 protein is CSARVPSGDWEQFF. For the CDR3, the DNA is TGCAGTGCTAGAGTCCCTAGCGGGGATTGGGAGCAGTTCTTC.

As to this clonotype: A junction end diverges from the germline sequence, so it may reflect a read error. V is TRBV29-1 and J is TRBJ2-3; 9 bases match TRBD1. Germline V gives CDR1 SQVTM, CDR2 ANQGSEA. This CDR3 is 12 amino acids long. The DNA for the CDR3 is TGCAGCGGCCGGACAGGGGCAGATACGCGGTATTTT. It encodes CSGRTGADTRYF.

In its sample, this clonotype was seen many times. The V gene is TRBV5-1, the J gene TRBJ2-1; no clear D. CDR1 is SGHRS, CDR2 YFSETQ, per germline. CDR3 length equals 14 residues. V dropped 5 bases and J dropped 4 bases, with 13 bases sitting between them. CDR3 region: CASSPIPIYNEQFF. For the CDR3, the DNA is TGCGCCAGCAGTCCCATCCCCATATACAATGAGCAGTTCTTC.

This clonotype was observed a few times. The chain is built from TRBV3-1 and TRBJ2-6; 7 bases are a match to TRBD1. The CDR3 sequence is 17 residues long. V shed 6 bases and J 2 bases; nucleotides not matched to a gene: 10. Germline V gene lookup returns CDR1 LGHDT and CDR2 YNNKEL (reference sequence). This CDR3 is CASRLYTGEAGANVLTF. CDR3 DNA: TGTGCCAGCAGGCTATACACAGGGGAAGCTGGGGCCAACGTCCTGACTTTC.

This clonotype has only a few counts. This clone may be a read error of a much larger clone one base away. The rearrangement uses TRBV3-1 and TRBJ2-1; TRBD2 matches at 10 bases. This CDR3 region has 14 residues. Germline CDR1 is LGHDT and CDR2 is YNNKEL (reference sequence). The CDR3 DNA is TGTGCCAGGAGCCAGCGGGGGGGCTACAATGAGCAGTTCTTC. Translating gives CARSQRGGYNEQFF.

In its sample, this clonotype was seen many times. V and J are TRBV6-1 and TRBJ1-1; possibly TRBD1 for D (6 bases). The CDR3 consists of 13 residues. CDR1 and CDR2 (germline): MNHNS, SASEGT. V was pared by 6 bases and J by 1 base, with 9 bases between. Here the CDR3 reads CASRGQWNTEAFF. CDR3 nucleotides: TGTGCCAGCAGGGGACAATGGAACACTGAAGCTTTCTTT.

In its sample, this clonotype was seen many times. CDR3 DNA: TGTGCCAGCAGTTACTCGAGGCCCCACGGGGAGCTGTTTTTT. Its translation is CASSYSRPHGELFF. The V gene is TRBV6-5, the J gene TRBJ2-2; D is unclear. This CDR3 region has 14 residues. Looked up from germline, CDR1 is MNHEY and CDR2 is SVGAGI. Trimming cost V 0 bases and J 7 bases, with 9 bases left between them.

This clonotype was counted at least ten times. The J gene is TRBJ1-1, the V gene TRBV18; no definite D call. Germline values: CDR1 KGHSH, CDR2 LQKENI. This CDR3 spans 15 amino acids. V was shortened by 1 base and J by 1 base, with 10 bases between the two germline ends. CDR3 coding DNA: TGTGCCAGCTCACCACAAAACGTCGGGAACACTGAAGCTTTCTTT. It encodes CASSPQNVGNTEAFF.

This clonotype has at least ten counts. The chain is built from TRBV7-8 and TRBJ2-5; D is perhaps TRBD1 or TRBD2 (5 bases each). Germline V gene data show CDR1 as SGHVS and CDR2 as FQNEAQ. With 6 bases removed from V and 1 base from J, the gap between germline ends came to 9 bases. This CDR3 region has 13 residues. CDR3 protein: CASSWDPQETQYF. The CDR3, as DNA: TGTGCCAGCAGTTGGGACCCCCAAGAGACCCAGTACTTC.

The chain links TRBV14 to TRBJ2-7, with TRBD2 matching over 7 bases. J gave up 1 base and V 3 bases, and 6 bases lay outside the gene matches. This CDR3 is 15 amino acids long. Per germline, CDR1 SGHDN and CDR2 FVKESK. CDR3: CASSHRGSASYEQYF. CDR3 DNA sequence: TGTGCCAGCAGCCACCGCGGGAGTGCGTCCTACGAGCAGTACTTC.

A word on this clonotype: A read error is possible here, since a much larger clone lies one base away. The V call is TRBV24-1, the J call TRBJ2-1; 7 bases match TRBD1. The V segment lost 9 bases and the J segment 6 bases; nucleotides outside the gene matches: 7. Germline CDR1 and CDR2: KGHDR and SFDVKD. CDR3 length: 13 residues. Here the CDR3 reads CATGGQYGNEQFF. As DNA, the CDR3 is TGTGCCACCGGGGGACAGTACGGCAATGAGCAGTTCTTC.

The chain is built from TRBV7-9 and TRBJ2-3; 9 bases align to TRBD2. After removal of 3 bases from V and 2 bases from J, the junction contained 3 bases not matched to a gene. The CDR3 loop spans 15 amino acids. The germline V gene encodes CDR1 SEHNR and CDR2 FQNEAQ (reference sequence). The CDR3, as DNA: TGTGCCAGCAGCTTTGGACTAGCGCTCACAGATACGCAGTATTTT. As protein: CASSFGLALTDTQYF.